One sample yielded the 14 T cell receptor beta chains listed below, sequenced in a study of T cell repertoires in cytomegalovirus infection. One entry per CDR3 protein, called by TCRdb with MiXCR from the reads. The table records approximately 600,000 distinct CDR3 sequences, just under 40% of them present only once. Their antigens remain unidentified. The input for sequencing was cultured PBMCs, taken from culture after CMV antigen stimulation. The receptors originated from a human donor in good health (CMV status not recorded). Some clones in this sample may be carry-over from other donors' samples.

The chain links TRBV6-1 to TRBJ1-1, with TRBD1 as a possible D gene (6 bases). The V end was cut by 7 bases, the J end by 4 bases, with 19 bases between. Per germline, CDR1 MNHNS and CDR2 SASEGT. This CDR3 has 15 amino acids. CDR3 region: CASTPGGARLTEAFF. As DNA, the CDR3 is TGTGCCAGCACCCCGGGGGGGGCGCGACTCACTGAAGCTTTCTTT.

The chain combines TRBV7-2 with TRBJ2-5; 11 bases are shared with TRBD2. The CDR3 contains 15 residues. V was clipped by 6 bases and J by 5 bases; unmatched bases: 8. CDR1 is SGHTA, CDR2 FQGNSA, per germline. The CDR3 loop reads CASSVAGGPGETQYF. The CDR3 region has the DNA TGTGCCAGCAGTGTAGCGGGGGGGCCAGGGGAGACCCAGTACTTC.

This clonotype was detected only a few times. DNA for the CDR3: TGCGCCAGCAAGGCCGCAGGGGTGGAGACCCAGTACTTC. This gives the protein CASKAAGVETQYF. The genes are TRBV10-2 and TRBJ2-5; possibly TRBD1 for D (6 bases). Germline V gene data show CDR1 as WSHSY and CDR2 as SAAADI. The CDR3 runs to 13 residues. V gave up 7 bases and J gave up 5 bases, with 14 bases separating them.

This chain uses TRBV5-6 with TRBJ2-3; tentatively, D is TRBD2 (6 bases). CDR3 length: 15 residues. The V gene lost 4 bases and the J gene lost 2 bases, with 14 bases spanning the gap. The germline V gene has CDR1 SGHDT and CDR2 YYEEEE. CDR3 sequence reads: CASSRISGYTDTQYF. The CDR3 nucleotides read TGTGCCAGCAGCCGAATTAGCGGCTACACAGATACGCAGTATTTT. The variable domain in full, completed from reference TRBV5-6 and TRBJ2-3, reads DAGVTQSPTHLIKTRGQQVTLRCSPKSGHDTVSWYQQALGQGPQFIFQYYEEEERQRGNFPDRFSGHQFPNYSSELNVNALLLGDSALYLCASSRISGYTDTQYFGPGTRLTVL.

V and J are TRBV23-1 and TRBJ2-5; no clear D gene. TRBV23-1 is flagged as an ORF with uncertain function. CDR3 length equals 14 residues. Trimming shortened V by 2 bases and J by 4 bases, and 11 bases separated the two germline ends. In DNA, the CDR3 is TGCGCCAGCAGTCAACCCCCCCTCGCAGAGACCCAGTACTTC. Protein product: CASSQPPLAETQYF.

Ten or more counts support this clonotype. The rearrangement uses TRBV7-8 and TRBJ2-5; D gene unclear. Germline V CDR1 and CDR2: SGHVS, FQNEAQ. CDR3 size: 13 residues. The V gene lost 0 bases and the J gene lost 2 bases, with 4 bases spanning the gap. The CDR3 region is CASSLASQETQYF. As DNA, the CDR3 is TGTGCCAGCAGCTTAGCGTCACAAGAGACCCAGTACTTC.

In DNA, the CDR3 is TGCAGTGAGATAACGAATGGGGGGCCAGGGGAGCAGTTCTTC. It is translated as CSEITNGGPGEQFF. This chain links TRBV20-1 with TRBJ2-1; either TRBD1 or TRBD2 may fit D (6 bases each). Germline V CDR1 and CDR2: DFQATT, SNEGSKA (reference sequence). V was pared by 7 bases and J by 10 bases, with 23 bases between. This CDR3 is built from 14 residues.

In its sample, this clonotype was seen once. The J gene is TRBJ2-7, the V gene TRBV20-1; D is ambiguous. The CDR3 contains 13 residues. The V end was cut by 7 bases, the J end by 0 bases, with 13 bases between. From germline, CDR1 is DFQATT and CDR2 SNEGSKA (reference sequence). The CDR3 region is CSVGRHRSYEQYF. In nucleotides, the CDR3 is TGCAGTGTAGGGCGACATCGCTCCTACGAGCAGTACTTC.

This clonotype was seen a few times. The chain recombines TRBV7-9 with TRBJ2-3; D unclear. With 3 bases removed from V and 0 bases from J, the gap between germline ends came to 10 bases. The CDR3 runs 15 residues. Looked up from germline, CDR1 is SEHNR and CDR2 is FQNEAQ (reference sequence). The CDR3 spells CASSFFGGSTDTQYF. In DNA form, the CDR3 reads TGTGCCAGCAGCTTCTTCGGCGGAAGCACAGATACGCAGTATTTT.

This clonotype was detected a few times. The V gene is TRBV7-9, the J gene TRBJ1-1; D gene uncertain. V was shortened by 0 bases and J by 5 bases, with 10 bases between the two germline ends. The CDR3 sequence is 14 residues long. Germline values: CDR1 SEHNR, CDR2 FQNEAQ (reference sequence). CDR3 DNA: TGTGCCAGCAGCTTAGCGTGGGGTTTTACTGAAGCTTTCTTT. This codes for CASSLAWGFTEAFF.

This clonotype was seen a handful of times. The J gene is TRBJ2-7, the V gene TRBV7-2; a possible D gene is TRBD1 (6 bases). CDR3 length equals 14 residues. V lost 4 bases, J lost 11 bases, and 21 bases lay in between. Germline loops: CDR1 SGHTA, CDR2 FQGNSA. CDR3 sequence reads: CASSSLGQTHGEYF. The CDR3 DNA sequence: TGTGCCAGCAGCTCACTCGGACAGACTCATGGGGAGTACTTC. Supplemented by reference TRBV7-2 and TRBJ2-7, the full variable domain reads GAGVSQSPSNKVTEKGKDVELRCDPISGHTALYWYRQSLGQGLEFLIYFQGNSAPDKSGLPSDRFSAERTGGSVSTLTIQRTQQEDSAVYLCASSSLGQTHGEYFGPGTRLTVT.

The chain joins TRBV4-3 to TRBJ1-6; D gene ambiguous. There are 12 residues in the CDR3. The germline V gene has CDR1 LGHNA and CDR2 YSLEER. The V and J ends lost 3 bases and 9 bases respectively, with 6 bases between them. CDR3 nucleotide sequence: TGCGCCAGCAGCCAGAATGGTTCACCCCTCCACTTT. This gives the protein CASSQNGSPLHF.

This clonotype was seen a few times. This chain links TRBV7-3 with TRBJ2-1, with a weak D call TRBD2 (5 bases). This CDR3 has 16 amino acids. CDR1 SGHTA and CDR2 FQGTGA come from the germline V gene. Trimming removed 7 bases from V and 6 bases from J, with 22 bases in between. CDR3 DNA: TGTGCCAGCAAGGCTATTGGCGGGCCCTTAGGCAATGAGCAGTTCTTC. Translation: CASKAIGGPLGNEQFF.

The chain is built from TRBV12-3 or TRBV12-4 and TRBJ2-7; D is perhaps TRBD1 (6 bases). V was trimmed by 2 bases and J by 9 bases, leaving 17 bases between them. The CDR3 loop spans 14 amino acids. The CDR3 protein is CASSLSGDSLWQYF. The DNA for the CDR3 is TGTGCCAGCAGTTTATCAGGGGATAGTTTATGGCAGTACTTC.